This T cell receptor beta chain stems from a study of T cell responses to AZD1222 COVID-19 vaccine. Study as a whole: It was second doses at about 4 or about 12 weeks that were pooled. Study-level results: Seropositivity was recorded at baseline in only a handful of AZD1222 recipients. Two doses of AZD1222 preceded a rise in Spike-specific TCR breadth and depth.

A word on this clone: Its specificity is unknown.

Trimming took off 3 bases at V and 3 bases at J, with 15 bases between the two ends. Germline CDR1 MNHEY, CDR2 SMNVEV (reference sequence). The CDR3 length is 15 residues. Here immunoSEQ multiplex PCR was the method, and the copy in TCRdb shows in-frame clones only, minus some. The sample records around 100,000 clones, around nine tenths being singletons. This specimen was peripheral blood, taken on day 0 of AZD1222 vaccination. This TCR was sampled from an adult in good health. The chain has TRBV27 and TRBJ2-7, with D possibly being TRBD1 (5 bases). The CDR3 loop reads CASSFAAQGGYEQYF. The CDR3 DNA is TGTGCCAGCAGTTTTGCGGCTCAGGGTGGCTACGAGCAGTACTTC.